A single sample is the source of the 17 T cell receptor beta chains below, sequenced in a study of blood T cell repertoires in COVID-19. The protocol was immunoSEQ multiplex PCR, while the TCRdb copy is restricted to in-frame clones and leaves out a portion. The profile covers 150,000 to 200,000 clones, with roughly 85% appearing a single time and around 4.8% taken by the ten largest. The specimen was PBMCs or T cells enriched from blood (not recorded which). Receptors were obtained from a woman between 45 and 65 years old who had recovered from COVID-19.

The chain couples TRBV28 to TRBJ2-7; 12 positions agree with TRBD2. Losses at the gene ends were 6 bases for V and 1 base for J; bases not matched to a gene: 4. Germline V gene sequence: CDR1 MDHEN, CDR2 SYDVKM. CDR3 size: 15 residues. The CDR3 nucleotides read TGTGCCAGCAGACTAGCGGGAGGTGGGTCCTACGAGCAGTACGTC. It translates to CASRLAGGGSYEQYV.

The chain links TRBV5-1 to TRBJ1-2; 7 nucleotides match TRBD1. CDR1 is SGHRS and CDR2 is YFSETQ in the germline V gene. J gave up 8 bases and V 4 bases, and 11 bases lay outside the gene matches. The length of the CDR3 is 14 residues. The CDR3, as DNA: TGCGCCAGCAGCCTCCAGGGGGAGGTTGACGGCTACACCTTC. It is translated as CASSLQGEVDGYTF.

This clone was counted only a few times. The rearrangement joins TRBV5-1 to TRBJ2-3, with TRBD2 matching 16 bases. The V gene end was trimmed by 4 bases and the J gene end by 3 bases; junction bases not matched to a gene: 11. CDR3 length: 19 amino acids. CDR1 is SGHRS and CDR2 is YFSETQ in the germline V gene. The CDR3 DNA is TGCGCCAGCAGCGCCTGGGGACTAGCGGGGGGGCCAGGAACAGATACGCAGTATTTT. It translates to CASSAWGLAGGPGTDTQYF.

The rearrangement links TRBV19 to TRBJ2-1; TRBD2 matches at 8 bases. The V gene end was trimmed by 3 bases and the J gene end by 5 bases; junction bases not matched to a gene: 9. The CDR3 runs to 16 residues. Looked up from germline, CDR1 is LNHDA and CDR2 is SQIVND (reference sequence). CDR3 nucleotides: TGTGCCAGTAGTATTCTAAGTAGCGGGATGGACAATGAGCAGTTCTTC. Amino acids: CASSILSSGMDNEQFF.

The chain combines TRBV21-1 with TRBJ1-2. TRBV21-1 is deemed a pseudogene. This CDR3 has 11 amino acids. This chain's CDR3 is CASNILGGYTF. The DNA of the CDR3 is TGTGCCAGCAACATCCTCGGGGGCTACACCTTC.

This chain connects TRBV4-1 to TRBJ2-1, with TRBD1 matching over 8 bases. Germline V gives CDR1 MGHRA, CDR2 YSYEKL. Unmatched junction bases numbered 9, after V lost 2 bases and J lost 6 bases. CDR3 length: 16 residues. In nucleotides, the CDR3 is TGCGCCAGCAGCCAAATCCGCGGACAGGGAGGCAATGAGCAGTTCTTC. Its protein product is CASSQIRGQGGNEQFF.

The rearrangement uses TRBV11-3 and TRBJ2-3; maybe TRBD2 (6 bases). V lost 5 bases, J lost 2 bases, and 11 bases lay in between. CDR3 length: 14 residues. The V gene's germline CDR1 is SGHNT and CDR2 YENEEA. DNA of the CDR3: TGTGCCAGCAGCCCCGGACTACTCACAGATACGCAGTATTTT. It translates to CASSPGLLTDTQYF.

This clone was picked up a small number of times. The chain employs TRBV5-4 and TRBJ1-6, with 8 bases aligning to TRBD1. Trimming removed 1 base from V and 9 bases from J; junction bases left unmatched: 9. There are 16 residues in the CDR3. CDR1 and CDR2 (germline): SGHNT, YYREEE (reference sequence). This CDR3 reads CASSLMQGAVSSPLHF. CDR3 bases: TGTGCCAGCAGCTTGATGCAGGGGGCGGTCAGTTCACCCCTCCACTTT.

The table lists this clone with a few counts. Different DNA sequences within this sample yield the same CDR3. V and J are TRBV18 and TRBJ2-7; D is undetermined. The CDR3 is made up of 12 amino acids. Germline CDR1 reads KGHSH; CDR2 reads LQKENI. Trimming shortened V by 3 bases and J by 2 bases, and 5 bases separated the two germline ends. In DNA, the CDR3 is TGTGCCAGCTCACCGGGCACCTACGAGCAGTACGTC. This translates into CASSPGTYEQYV.

V is TRBV4-1 and J is TRBJ2-1; 10 nucleotides match TRBD1. Germline V gene sequence: CDR1 MGHRA, CDR2 YSYEKL. The CDR3 consists of 13 residues. V lost 4 bases to trimming and J lost 9 bases; unmatched junction nucleotides: 3. The CDR3 DNA reads as TGCGCCAGCAGCCGGACAGGGGGTGGTGAGCAGTTCTTC. This codes for CASSRTGGGEQFF.

The rearrangement links TRBV6-2 or TRBV6-3 to TRBJ1-2; D call uncertain. The CDR3 is 12 residues long. The V end lost 2 bases, the J end lost 8 bases, and 9 bases lay between the germline ends. Looked up from germline, CDR1 is MNHEY and CDR2 is SVGEGT. The CDR3 DNA sequence: TGTGCCAGCAGTTACCAGTCCAAGGGCTACACCTTC. This codes for CASSYQSKGYTF.

The J gene is TRBJ2-1, the V gene TRBV27; 10 positions match TRBD2. The V gene's germline CDR1 is MNHEY and CDR2 SMNVEV (reference sequence). V lost 6 bases and J lost 7; bases outside the gene matches: 12. The CDR3 extends over 16 amino acids. CDR3 sequence (DNA): TGTGCCAGCAGCCGAGCGGGGGGGCCTTATATGAATGAGCAGTTCTTC. This gives the protein CASSRAGGPYMNEQFF.

The chain employs TRBV27 and TRBJ1-3, with a possible D match to TRBD1 (5 bases). This CDR3 is built from 15 residues. Per germline, CDR1 MNHEY and CDR2 SMNVEV (reference sequence). V lost 7 bases and J 0 bases, leaving 13 bases between the germline ends. The chain's CDR3 is CASIQGANSGNTIYF. The CDR3 DNA reads TGTGCCAGCATACAAGGGGCAAACTCTGGAAACACCATATATTTT.

The genes are TRBV27 and TRBJ2-3; TRBD2 is a possible D gene (6 bases). CDR1 and CDR2 from the germline V gene are MNHEY and SMNVEV (reference sequence). CDR3 length: 15 residues. V lost 6 bases, J lost 6 bases, and 19 bases lay in between. The CDR3, as DNA: TGTGCCAGCAGCTCCACCCGCTTGGCGGGGGATACGCAGTATTTT. It translates to CASSSTRLAGDTQYF.

The J gene is TRBJ2-3, the V gene TRBV11-2, with 12 bases fitting TRBD2. The junction had 10 bases not matched to a gene; V was cut back by 3 bases and J by 3 bases. The germline gives CDR1 SGHAT, CDR2 FQNNGV. The CDR3 extends over 18 amino acids. The DNA for the CDR3 is TGTGCCAGCAGCTTGGGACAGAGACTAGCGGGGGAAACAGATACGCAGTATTTT. Encoded protein: CASSLGQRLAGETDTQYF.

This chain connects TRBV24-1 to TRBJ2-3, with D perhaps TRBD2 (5 bases). V lost 6 bases, J lost 0 bases, and 9 bases lay in between. The CDR3 extends over 14 amino acids. Germline assignment: CDR1 KGHDR and CDR2 SFDVKD. This chain's CDR3 is CATSIPGSTDTQYF. In nucleotides, the CDR3 is TGTGCCACCAGTATTCCGGGGAGCACAGATACGCAGTATTTT.

The CDR3 is CASSRQVGDTQYF. The DNA for the CDR3 is TGTGCCAGCAGTAGACAGGTGGGAGATACGCAGTATTTT. The V gene is TRBV2, the J gene TRBJ2-3; possibly TRBD1 for D (6 bases). Per germline, CDR1 SNHLY and CDR2 FYNNEI. The ends were cut back, 5 bases at V and 5 bases at J, with 11 bases in the middle. The CDR3 contains 13 residues. Combining the CDR3 with reference TRBV2 and TRBJ2-3 gives the whole variable domain EPEVTQTPSHQVTQMGQEVILRCVPISNHLYFYWYRQILGQKVEFLVSFYNNEISEKSEIFDDQFSVERPDGSNFTLKIRSTKLEDSAMYFCASSRQVGDTQYFGPGTRLTVL.